This T cell receptor (beta chain) originates from a study of kidney transplant recipient with SARS-CoV-2 infection. CDR1 is LGHDT, CDR2 YNNKEL, per germline (reference sequence). CDR3 length: 17 residues. TCRdb independently ran MiXCR on the reads; one entry per CDR3 protein. This table holds fewer than 250,000 distinct CDR3 sequences, around 26% found once. This clonotype appeared many times. The source material was a blood sample, sampled at baseline and between days 110 and 120 from a kidney transplant recipient. The TCR comes from a young adult male patient who had COVID-19 and was a kidney transplant recipient. Some T cells may possibly be graft donor cells. The V call is TRBV3-1, the J call TRBJ2-7; D unresolved. The end of the DNA is better explained by TRBJ2-5, so the J call may be wrong. The CDR3 loop is CASSWVCPISFSETQYF. The CDR3 DNA sequence: TGTGCCAGCAGCTGGGTATGTCCCATTTCTTTCTCTGAGACCCAGTACTTC.